The clone carrying this TCR beta chain occurred a few times. Its antigen remains unidentified. The authors ran a second PCR of about 6 to 11 cycles using a sample-barcoded 5' primer and a J-beta primer mix. TCRdb re-analysed the 5' RACE reads in MiXCR, keeping a single row per CDR3 protein. The sample records roughly 2 million distinct CDR3 sequences, roughly 52% being singletons. Isolation of PBMCs gave at least 7 million cells per sample. The sample is drawn from a study of blood T cells in healthy people across ages. Study observations and caveats: Per million T cells, TCR beta diversity dropped roughly linearly as age increased.

Deletions cut 5 bases from V and 5 bases from J, with 10 bases between. There are 13 residues in the CDR3. Looked up from germline, CDR1 is MNHEY and CDR2 is SVGEGT. The specimen sequenced was blood. This rearrangement joins TRBV6-2 or TRBV6-3 to TRBJ2-1; D might be TRBD2 (5 bases). The sequence was collected from a woman aged 40-49 years in good health. CDR3 protein: CASSVGNNNEQFF. The CDR3 DNA reads as TGTGCCAGCAGTGTCGGGAACAACAATGAGCAGTTCTTC.